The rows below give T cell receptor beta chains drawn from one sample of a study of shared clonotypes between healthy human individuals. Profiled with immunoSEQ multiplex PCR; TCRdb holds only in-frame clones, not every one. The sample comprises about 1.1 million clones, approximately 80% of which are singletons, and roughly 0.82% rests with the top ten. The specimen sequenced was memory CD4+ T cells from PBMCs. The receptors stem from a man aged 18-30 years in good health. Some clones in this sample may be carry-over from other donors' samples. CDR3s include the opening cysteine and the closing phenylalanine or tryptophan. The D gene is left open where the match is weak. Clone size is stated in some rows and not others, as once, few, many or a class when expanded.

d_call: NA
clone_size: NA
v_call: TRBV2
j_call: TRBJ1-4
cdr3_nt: TGTGCCAGCAGTTCAACGGGGGGAAGGAATGAAAAACTGTTTTTT
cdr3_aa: CASSSTGGRNEKLFF

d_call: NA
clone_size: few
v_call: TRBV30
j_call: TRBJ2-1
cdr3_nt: TGTGCCTGGAGTCGTCGGGCCCCCGGGAACAATGAGCAGTTCTTC
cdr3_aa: CAWSRRAPGNNEQFF

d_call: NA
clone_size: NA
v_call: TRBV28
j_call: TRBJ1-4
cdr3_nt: TGTGCCAGCAGTTACGTCGCAGGGCTTAATGAAAAACTGTTTTTT
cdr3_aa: CASSYVAGLNEKLFF

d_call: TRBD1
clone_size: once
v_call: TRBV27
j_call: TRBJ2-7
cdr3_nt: TGTGCCAGCAGTCCCTGGAGGGACAGGACTAACGAGCAGTACTTC
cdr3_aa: CASSPWRDRTNEQYF

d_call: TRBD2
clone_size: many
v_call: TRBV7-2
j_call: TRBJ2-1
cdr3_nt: TGTGCCAGCAGCTTAGGCCCAGCGGGAGGGCCTCTTGGGGAGCAGTTCTTC
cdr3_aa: CASSLGPAGGPLGEQFF

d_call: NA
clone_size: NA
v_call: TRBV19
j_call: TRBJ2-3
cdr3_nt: TGTGCCAGTAGTATAATTAGAACTAGCACAGATACGCAGTATTTT
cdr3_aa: CASSIIRTSTDTQYF

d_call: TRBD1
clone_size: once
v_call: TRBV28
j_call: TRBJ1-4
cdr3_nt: TGTGCCAGCAGTTCGGGACAGGGTCATGAAAAACTGTTTTTT
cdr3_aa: CASSSGQGHEKLFF

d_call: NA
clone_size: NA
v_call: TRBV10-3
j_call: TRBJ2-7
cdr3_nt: TGTGCCATCAGTATATTAGGGCCTGCCCCATCCTACGAGCAGTACTTC
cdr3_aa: CAISILGPAPSYEQYF

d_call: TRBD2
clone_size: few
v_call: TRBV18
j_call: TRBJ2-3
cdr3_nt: TGTGCCAGCTCACCTCTAGCGGGAGGGAGCACAGATACGCAGTATTTT
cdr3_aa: CASSPLAGGSTDTQYF

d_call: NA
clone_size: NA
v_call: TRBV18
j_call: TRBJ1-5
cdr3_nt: TGTGCCAGCTCACCCACGGACGGCAAGCATCAGCCCCAGCATTTT
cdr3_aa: CASSPTDGKHQPQHF

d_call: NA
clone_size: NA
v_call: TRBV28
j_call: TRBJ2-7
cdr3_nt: TGTGCCAGCAGTTTTACCAGGGGAGTCAACGAGCAGTACTTC
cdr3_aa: CASSFTRGVNEQYF

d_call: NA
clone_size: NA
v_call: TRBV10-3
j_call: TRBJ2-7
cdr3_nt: TGTGCCATCAGTGAGGGAAGCTACGAGCAGTACTTC
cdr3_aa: CAISEGSYEQYF

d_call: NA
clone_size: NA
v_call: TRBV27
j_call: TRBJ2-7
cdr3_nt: TGTGCCAGTCGCCAGTATCGCGAGCAGTACTTC
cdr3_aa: CASRQYREQYF

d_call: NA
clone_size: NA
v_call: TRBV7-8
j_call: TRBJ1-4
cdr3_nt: TGTGCCAGCAGCCTACGAGGGACAACTAATGAAAAACTGTTTTTT
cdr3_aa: CASSLRGTTNEKLFF

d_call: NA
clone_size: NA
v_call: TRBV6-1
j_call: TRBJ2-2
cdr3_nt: TGTGCCACCCTGAGGGCAGGGAACACCGGGGAGCTGTTTTTT
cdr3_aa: CATLRAGNTGELFF

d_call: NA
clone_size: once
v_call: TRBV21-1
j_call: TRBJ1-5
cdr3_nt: TGTGCCAGCAGCCACCCCCTGGACAGAGACAATCAGCCCCAGCATTTT
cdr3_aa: CASSHPLDRDNQPQHF

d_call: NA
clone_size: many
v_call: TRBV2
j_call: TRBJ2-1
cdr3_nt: TGTGCCAGCAGTTCGCGCGGGATCACCTACAATGAGCAGTTCTTC
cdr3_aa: CASSSRGITYNEQFF

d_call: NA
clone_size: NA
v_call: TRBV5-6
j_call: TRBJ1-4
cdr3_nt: TGTGCCAGCAGCTTGAGGCGACGTCTCCCAGGGGAAAAACTGTTTTTT
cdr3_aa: CASSLRRRLPGEKLFF

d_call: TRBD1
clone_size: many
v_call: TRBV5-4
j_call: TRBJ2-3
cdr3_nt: TGTGCCAGCAGCGTGCCGGGACAGAGCACAGATACGCAGTATTTT
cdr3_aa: CASSVPGQSTDTQYF

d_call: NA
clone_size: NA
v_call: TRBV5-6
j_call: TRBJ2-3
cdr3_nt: TGTGCCAGCAGCTCCCAGTATGTACGGAGCACAGATACGCAGTATTTT
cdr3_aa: CASSSQYVRSTDTQYF

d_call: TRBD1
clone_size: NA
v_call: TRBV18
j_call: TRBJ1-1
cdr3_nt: TGTGCCAGCTCACCGGGACAGGGAACCCCCGGGGTTGAAGCTTTCTTT
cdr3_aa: CASSPGQGTPGVEAFF

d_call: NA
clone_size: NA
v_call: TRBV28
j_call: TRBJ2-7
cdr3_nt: TGTGCCAGCAGTCCCGACTTAAGTCGGGGCTACGTATACGAGCAGTACTTC
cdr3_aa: CASSPDLSRGYVYEQYF

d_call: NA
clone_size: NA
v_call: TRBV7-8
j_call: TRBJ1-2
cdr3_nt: TGTGCCAGCAGCTTAGCCCGGCCTAACTATGGCTACACCTTC
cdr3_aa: CASSLARPNYGYTF

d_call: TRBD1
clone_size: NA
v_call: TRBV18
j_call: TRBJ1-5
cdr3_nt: TGTGCCAGCTCAGCGTATACCGGGACAGCCCTTAATCAGCCCCAGCATTTT
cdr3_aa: CASSAYTGTALNQPQHF

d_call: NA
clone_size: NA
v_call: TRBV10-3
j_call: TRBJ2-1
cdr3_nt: TGTGCCATCAGTGAGTCGGTACGGCGGAGCCAGTACAATGAGCAGTTCTTC
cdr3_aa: CAISESVRRSQYNEQFF

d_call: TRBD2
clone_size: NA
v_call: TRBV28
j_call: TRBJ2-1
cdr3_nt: TGTGCCAGCAGTTCATATACTAGCGGGAGTGGGCTCTTC
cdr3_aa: CASSSYTSGSGLF